Sequencing of this TCR beta chain was carried out in a study of blood T cells in healthy people across ages. The CDR3 contains 14 residues. CDR1 and CDR2 (germline): LGHDT, YNNKEL (reference sequence). V shed 4 bases and J shed 7 bases, with 14 bases lying between them. In its sample, this clonotype was seen a few times. For the second PCR, which ran for about 7 to 11 cycles, a sample-barcoded 5' primer and a J-beta primer mix were used. In TCRdb, the 5' RACE reads were re-called with MiXCR into one record per CDR3 protein. Counted here are about 650,000 distinct CDR3 sequences, 40% to 65% occurring once; the ten biggest clones make up roughly 14%.

The gene calls are TRBV3-1 and TRBJ2-1; TRBD2 is a possible D gene (5 bases). Sequences were obtained from blood. The clonotype was recovered from a woman older than 75 in good health. The CDR3: CASSLLQSGNEQFF. The CDR3 nucleotides are TGTGCCAGCAGCCTTCTACAGTCGGGGAATGAGCAGTTCTTC.